Below are 29 T cell receptor beta chains sequenced from a single sample in a study of tumor-infiltrating lymphocytes in primary liver carcinoma. The authors made TCR beta cDNA from around 500 ng total RNA with a constant-region primer. Libraries of TCR beta came from three nested multiplex PCR rounds with slightly modified ARM-PCR. Rounds one and two of PCR, each of roughly 10 cycles, were primed with TRBV1-TRBV30 forward primers and a C-beta reverse primer. Each CDR3 protein is one row after TCRdb ran MiXCR on the multiplex PCR reads. The sample has roughly 190,000 distinct CDR3 sequences, about 85% seen once. Co-extraction of RNA and DNA was performed on about 19-32 mg of unsorted bulk tissue. The sequenced sample was tumor tissue from primary liver carcinoma. The receptors were gathered from a man between 40 and 49 years old with primary liver carcinoma and hepatitis B virus infection.

Note on this clonotype: Its ends do not fully match the called genes, so a read error is possible. This chain uses TRBV29-1 with TRBJ1-1; the D is unclear. This CDR3 is built from 12 residues. Germline lookup yields CDR1 SQVTM and CDR2 ANQGSEA. The CDR3 protein is CSVEGSSLGAFF. The CDR3 nucleotides read TGCAGCGTTGAAGGGAGTAGCCTGGGAGCTTTCTTC.

Of note for this clonotype: One end of the junction fails to match germline, which may point to a read error. This rearrangement joins TRBV11-3 to TRBJ2-1; D is unclear. CDR3 length equals 14 residues. Germline V gene sequence: CDR1 SGHNT, CDR2 YENEEA. This CDR3 is CTSNLGISNNEQFF. The CDR3 coding sequence is TGTACCAGCAACTTAGGTATCTCGAACAATGAGCAGTTCTTC.

Concerning this clonotype itself: A read error may account for a junction end that differs from germline. The chain carries TRBV6-1 and TRBJ1-1; D may be TRBD1 (5 bases). The CDR3 has 16 amino acids. Germline-derived CDR1 and CDR2 are MNHNS and SASEGT. CDR3 region: CASRRIRTWTNTEAFF. In DNA form, the CDR3 reads TGTGCCAGCAGACGCATTCGGACATGGACGAACACCGAAGCTTTCTTT.

With regard to this clonotype: At one end, the junction sequence differs from germline, possibly due to a read error. The DNA for the CDR3 is TGTAGCGTTGGGCAGGGCTGGGGCATGGACTATGGCTACACCTTT. Residues: CSVGQGWGMDYGYTF. This chain connects TRBV29-1 to TRBJ1-2, with D perhaps TRBD1 (5 bases). CDR1 and CDR2 (germline): SQVTM, ANQGSEA. The CDR3 sequence is 15 residues long.

Comment on this clonotype: This may be a read error, as it is one base from a much larger clone. V is TRBV7-9 and J is TRBJ2-7; D is possibly TRBD1 (6 bases). Trimming took 6 bases from V and 5 from J, leaving 20 bases between them. The CDR3 runs to 15 residues. Germline loops: CDR1 SEHNR, CDR2 FQNEAQ (reference sequence). The DNA of the CDR3 is TGTGCCAGCAGTCCCGTGGGGGACATGGGTAACGAGCAGTACTTC. It encodes CASSPVGDMGNEQYF. Based on the CDR3 plus reference TRBV7-9 and TRBJ2-7, the full variable domain is DTGVSQNPRHKITKRGQNVTFRCDPISEHNRLYWYRQTLGQGPEFLTYFQNEAQLEKSRLLSDRFSAERPKGSFSTLEIQRTEQGDSAMYLCASSPVGDMGNEQYFGPGTRLTVT.

In regard to this clonotype: One junction end does not reproduce the germline sequence, and a read error may be involved. This chain links TRBV6-4 with TRBJ2-3; perhaps TRBD2 as D (6 bases). CDR3 length equals 13 residues. Germline lookup yields CDR1 MRHNA and CDR2 SNTAGT. The CDR3 reads CASSGGNTDMQYF. Written as DNA, the CDR3 is TGTGCCAGCAGTGGCGGGAACACAGATATGCAGTATTTT.

The chain is built from TRBV10-3 and TRBJ2-2; D perhaps matches TRBD2 (6 bases). Trimming removed 8 bases at V and 16 bases at J, with 26 bases between. The length of the CDR3 is 14 residues. CDR1 and CDR2 (germline): ENHRY, SYGVKD. In DNA form, the CDR3 reads TGTGCCATCGGGAAGGGACTGAACACCCGGGAACCGTTTTTT. Translation gives CAIGKGLNTREPFF.

The chain employs TRBV6-1 and TRBJ2-7; TRBD1 aligns across 10 bases. The V gene's germline CDR1 is MNHNS and CDR2 SASEGT. The CDR3 has 14 amino acids. V shed 5 bases, J shed 2 bases, and the junction held 3 bases outside the gene matches. For the CDR3, the DNA is TGTGCCAGCAGTATCGGGACAGGGGCCTACGAGCAGTACTTC. Its protein is CASSIGTGAYEQYF.

V and J are TRBV11-1 and TRBJ2-7, with unresolved D. Deletions cut 5 bases from V and 6 bases from J, with 14 bases between. Germline V gene sequence: CDR1 SGHAT, CDR2 FQDESV (reference sequence). The CDR3 loop spans 13 amino acids. The CDR3 loop reads CASSTSPGGEQYF. The CDR3 bases are TGTGCCAGCAGCACCTCACCGGGTGGCGAGCAGTACTTC.

Worth noting for this clonotype: The germline gene is not matched at one end of the junction; a read error may be the cause. The gene calls are TRBV11-2 and TRBJ1-2; possible D gene TRBD1, 6 bases. The CDR3 totals 15 residues. Germline assignment: CDR1 SGHAT and CDR2 FQNNGV. CDR3 loop: CTSSLTIQGDGGYTF. In DNA, the CDR3 is TGTACCAGCAGCTTAACAATACAGGGAGATGGTGGCTATACCTTC.

To note about this clonotype: One junction end does not reproduce the germline sequence, and a read error may be involved. The chain joins TRBV11-1 to TRBJ2-3; D remains ambiguous. The CDR3 runs to 15 residues. Germline lookup yields CDR1 SGHAT and CDR2 FQDESV (reference sequence). The DNA of the CDR3 is TGTACCAGCAGTTTGCCGAGTGAGAGTACAGATACGCAGTATTTT. Its translation is CTSSLPSESTDTQYF.

This rearrangement joins TRBV29-1 to TRBJ2-5; D unresolved. Germline V gives CDR1 SQVTM, CDR2 ANQGSEA. Trimming pared 4 bases from V and 5 bases from J, leaving 17 bases between. This CDR3 has 14 amino acids. CDR3 nucleotides: TGCAGCGTTGTGTCTGGGAACATATGGGAGACCCAGTACTTC. The encoded protein is CSVVSGNIWETQYF.

About this clonotype: Just one base apart from a much larger clone, this may be a read error. This sequence joins TRBV5-1 and TRBJ2-2; maybe TRBD1 (6 bases). The CDR3 is made up of 15 amino acids. CDR1 and CDR2 (germline): SGHRS, YFSETQ. The CDR3 sequence: CDSSFSPGDTGELFF. The DNA for the CDR3 is TGCGACAGCAGCTTCTCTCCAGGGGACACCGGGGAGCTGTTTTTT.

The genes are TRBV5-1 and TRBJ2-2, with D possibly being TRBD2 (5 bases). Trimming took 4 bases from V and 6 from J, leaving 13 bases between them. Germline CDR1 and CDR2: SGHRS and YFSETQ. CDR3 size: 14 residues. CDR3 nucleotides: TGCGCCAGCAGCCCACGAGGGATAGCCGGGGAGCTGTTTTTT. This encodes CASSPRGIAGELFF.

Points on this clonotype: One end of the junction varies from germline; a read error may be responsible. The V and J genes are TRBV5-5 and TRBJ2-7; D is undetermined. The germline gives CDR1 SGHKS, CDR2 YYEKEE (reference sequence). There are 13 residues in the CDR3. CDR3 loop: CVSRLLLRDEQYF. The DNA of the CDR3 is TGTGTCAGCAGACTTCTGCTCCGGGACGAGCAGTACTTC.

With respect to this clonotype: An end of the junction differs from the germline gene, which may be a read error. The CDR3 sequence is CASIQDDTETQYF. The DNA for the CDR3 is TGCGCCAGCATCCAAGACGACACAGAGACACAGTACTTC. The chain recombines TRBV4-1 with TRBJ2-5; D gene uncertain. This CDR3 has 13 residues. Germline V lookup: CDR1 MGHRA, CDR2 YSYEKL.

About this clonotype itself: One end of the junction fails to match germline, which may point to a read error. The chain couples TRBV5-1 to TRBJ2-7, with TRBD1 as a possible D gene (5 bases). The length of the CDR3 is 16 residues. The germline V gene encodes CDR1 SGHRS and CDR2 YFSETQ. The CDR3 sequence is CASSLSVMGRVRRADF. In DNA, the CDR3 is TGCGCCAGCAGTTTGAGTGTGATGGGCAGGGTCCGGCGAGCAGACTTC.

In regard to this clonotype: A much larger clonotype is one base distant, so this may be a read error. This rearrangement joins TRBV5-1 to TRBJ2-7, with 8 bases identical to TRBD1. V shed 3 bases, J shed 2 bases, and the junction held 4 bases outside the gene matches. This CDR3 spans 14 amino acids. Germline V gene data show CDR1 as SGHRS and CDR2 as YFSETQ. The chain's CDR3 is CASSYRDRTYEQYF. The CDR3, as DNA: TGCGCCAGCAGCTACCGGGACAGGACCTACGAGCAGTACTTC.

In this sample, this clonotype turned up a few times. This chain links TRBV11-1 with TRBJ2-3; D could derive from TRBD1 or TRBD2 (5 bases each). V shed 4 bases and J shed 2 bases, with 25 bases lying between them. Germline V gene data show CDR1 as SGHAT and CDR2 as FQDESV (reference sequence). The CDR3 runs to 19 residues. The CDR3 reads CASSSGGSSVRAHTDTQYF. As DNA, the CDR3 is TGTGCCAGCAGCTCTGGGGGTAGCTCTGTTAGAGCCCACACAGATACGCAGTATTTT.

In its sample, this clonotype was seen many times. The chain carries TRBV6-1 and TRBJ2-1, with D maybe TRBD1 (6 bases). The length of the CDR3 is 13 residues. Trimming shortened V by 2 bases and J by 7 bases, and 9 bases separated the two germline ends. From germline, CDR1 is MNHNS and CDR2 SASEGT. This CDR3 is CASSEPQGNEQFF. The CDR3 nucleotides are TGTGCCAGCAGTGAACCCCAGGGGAATGAGCAGTTCTTC.

A note on this clonotype: At one end the junction does not follow the germline gene, possibly because of a read error. The J gene is TRBJ2-1, the V gene TRBV29-1; 11 nucleotides line up with TRBD1. CDR1 is SQVTM, CDR2 ANQGSEA, per germline. The CDR3 is 15 amino acids. This CDR3 reads CSSTGTGGSYNEQLF. DNA of the CDR3: TGCAGCTCCACTGGGACAGGGGGTTCCTACAATGAGCAGCTCTTC.

As regards this clonotype: Mismatch with germline at one junction end may stem from a read error. The gene calls are TRBV11-2 and TRBJ2-3; D is unresolved. This CDR3 contains 14 residues. Germline V gene lookup returns CDR1 SGHAT and CDR2 FQNNGV. The CDR3 sequence: CASSLNRQVDTLYF. CDR3 nucleotides: TGTGCAAGCAGCTTAAACCGACAAGTGGATACGCTGTATTTT.

Of note for this clonotype: Likely a read error: the CDR3 ends without its conserved phenylalanine or tryptophan. The chain links TRBV12-3 or TRBV12-4 to TRBJ2-7; 11 nucleotides line up with TRBD1. The CDR3 totals 20 residues. V lost 7 bases to trimming and J lost 2 bases; unmatched junction nucleotides: 22. The CDR3 spells CASNFGQGASPGTSTYEQYL. DNA for the CDR3: TGTGCCAGCAATTTCGGACAGGGGGCTTCTCCCGGGACTAGCACCTACGAGCAGTACTTA.

As for this clonotype: One junction end does not reproduce the germline sequence, and a read error may be involved. The chain couples TRBV11-3 to TRBJ2-4, with a possible D match to TRBD2 (5 bases). Germline V lookup: CDR1 SGHNT, CDR2 YENEEA. The CDR3 sequence is 15 residues long. In DNA, the CDR3 is TGTGCCAGTAGATTCGGGGTGATGGCCAAAATCATTCAATACTTC. It codes for CASRFGVMAKIIQYF.

As for this clonotype: The CDR3 ends on some other residue instead of the conserved phenylalanine or tryptophan, so this is likely a read error. No DNA is shown, since the ends of the CDR3 on it are uncertain; the CDR3 is the one TCRdb lists. V gene TRBV11-1 combines with J gene TRBJ2-7. Germline V gives CDR1 SGHAT, CDR2 FQDESV (reference sequence). The CDR3 is made up of 13 amino acids, end residues included. The chain's CDR3 is CASRGKRSYEHYS.

Worth noting for this clonotype: Germline is not matched at one junction end, which may reflect a read error. V usage is TRBV11-2 and J usage is TRBJ1-4; D is unclear. CDR1 and CDR2 from the germline V gene are SGHAT and FQNNGV. This CDR3 spans 16 amino acids. The CDR3 here is CTSGATTRFGNEKLFF. Here the CDR3 DNA reads TGTACCAGCGGCGCCACGACAAGGTTTGGTAATGAAAAACTGTTTTTT. The full variable domain, with the rest looked up from reference TRBV11-2 and TRBJ1-4, is EAGVAQSPRYKIIEKRQSVAFWCNPISGHATLYWYQQILGQGPKLLIQFQNNGVVDDSQLPKDRFSAERLKGVDSTLKIQPAKLEDSAVYLCTSGATTRFGNEKLFFGSGTQLSVL.

In regard to this clonotype: The junction does not match germline at one end; this may be a read error. CDR3 nucleotide sequence: TGTGCCAGCAGTTTGGGGAGCAATCAGTCCCATCATTTT. Amino acid sequence: CASSLGSNQSHHF. The chain couples TRBV12-3 or TRBV12-4 to TRBJ1-5; D gene uncertain. The CDR3 totals 13 residues.

On this clonotype itself: No conserved phenylalanine or tryptophan ends this CDR3, so it is likely a read error. The chain joins TRBV4-1 to TRBJ1-4, with D possibly TRBD1 on 6 matching bases. Per germline, CDR1 MGHRA and CDR2 YSYEKL. This CDR3 spans 15 amino acids. As DNA, the CDR3 is TGCACCACCAGCCTCTGGGGGGCGGCTAGTGAAAAACTGTTTTTA. Translation: CTTSLWGAASEKLFL.

The gene calls are TRBV20-1 and TRBJ1-2; D gene uncertain. CDR3 length: 14 amino acids. Germline V gives CDR1 DFQATT, CDR2 SNEGSKA (reference sequence). V was pared by 0 bases and J by 4 bases, with 12 bases between. CDR3 coding DNA: TGCAGTGCTAGAGATCCTGCCGACCCCTATGGCTACACCTTC. Amino acids: CSARDPADPYGYTF.